One and the same sample provided the 13 T cell receptor beta chains below, sequenced in a study of cytomegalovirus exposure and HLA in healthy donors (dated by TCRdb to about 2017). The protocol used for the library was the immunoSEQ multiplex PCR assay. For the multiplex PCR, a mixture combining 60 forward primers for TCR Vbeta segments and 13 reverse primers for TCR Jbeta segments was used. TCRdb holds this immuneACCESS table with in-frame rearrangements only. Some clones are missing; in checked studies, unresolved V genes explain under half, and the rest has no known cause. The sample table records about 160,000 clones; 65% to 80% of these occur just once. Around 4% of the sample rests with the top ten. Sample: PBMCs. The receptors were sampled from a man in his forties or fifties in good health and CMV-seronegative.

The rearrangement links TRBV28 to TRBJ2-7; 9 bases match TRBD1. Germline loops: CDR1 MDHEN, CDR2 SYDVKM. The V segment lost 6 bases and the J segment 3 bases; nucleotides outside the gene matches: 9. The CDR3 covers 15 residues. The CDR3 DNA is TGTGCCAGCAGCCTTTGGGGGGACAGGGACTACGAGCAGTACTTC. Its protein is CASSLWGDRDYEQYF. Looking up the rest from reference TRBV28 and TRBJ2-7 gives the full variable domain: DVKVTQSSRYLVKRTGEKVFLECVQDMDHENMFWYRQDPGLGLRLIYFSYDVKMKEKGDIPEGYSVSREKKERFSLILESASTNQTSMYLCASSLWGDRDYEQYFGPGTRLTVT.

The chain is built from TRBV9 and TRBJ2-7, with 11 nucleotides matching TRBD1. There are 19 residues in the CDR3. Germline V gene data show CDR1 as SGDLS and CDR2 as YYNGEE. With 0 bases clipped from V and 2 bases from J, the junction kept 13 bases outside the gene matches. CDR3 DNA sequence: TGTGCCAGCAGCGTAGGCCCCCTCCCGGGACAGGGGGGAGCCTACGAGCAGTACTTC. Translated: CASSVGPLPGQGGAYEQYF.

The CDR3 protein is CASSVITGDNQPQHF. CDR3 nucleotide sequence: TGTGCCAGCAGTGTCATTACAGGGGATAATCAGCCCCAGCATTTT. This rearrangement joins TRBV27 to TRBJ1-5; 7 nucleotides line up with TRBD1. Germline CDR1 is MNHEY and CDR2 is SMNVEV (reference sequence). The CDR3 is 15 amino acids. Trimming cost V 5 bases and J 4 bases; bases outside gene matches: 8.

CDR3 nucleotide sequence: TGTGCCAGCGGGACAGAGAACACTGAAGCTTTCTTT. Amino acids: CASGTENTEAFF. The chain has TRBV7-9 and TRBJ1-1; 7 nucleotides line up with TRBD1. The ends lost 8 bases at V and 1 base at J; junction bases unmatched: 1. Per the germline V gene, CDR1 is SEHNR and CDR2 is FQNEAQ (reference sequence). This CDR3 is 12 amino acids long. The complete variable domain, with remaining parts taken from reference TRBV7-9 and TRBJ1-1, reads DTGVSQNPRHKITKRGQNVTFRCDPISEHNRLYWYRQTLGQGPEFLTYFQNEAQLEKSRLLSDRFSAERPKGSFSTLEIQRTEQGDSAMYLCASGTENTEAFFGQGTRLTVV.

The chain couples TRBV7-2 to TRBJ2-5; TRBD2 aligns across 8 bases. J lost 6 bases, V lost 5 bases, and 8 bases had no gene match. The CDR3 consists of 14 residues. Germline V gene sequence: CDR1 SGHTA, CDR2 FQGNSA. The CDR3 loop reads CASSERGRWKTQYF. The CDR3 DNA sequence: TGTGCCAGCAGCGAGCGGGGGAGGTGGAAGACCCAGTACTTC. The full variable domain, its missing parts supplied by reference TRBV7-2 and TRBJ2-5, is GAGVSQSPSNKVTEKGKDVELRCDPISGHTALYWYRQSLGQGLEFLIYFQGNSAPDKSGLPSDRFSAERTGGSVSTLTIQRTQQEDSAVYLCASSERGRWKTQYFGPGTRLLVL.

The chain uses TRBV5-1 and TRBJ1-1, with a tentative D call TRBD1 (6 bases). CDR3 length equals 13 residues. Germline CDR1 reads SGHRS; CDR2 reads YFSETQ. V lost 2 bases and J 10 bases, leaving 15 bases between the germline ends. This CDR3 reads CASSFAGAYGAFF. Here the CDR3 DNA reads TGCGCCAGCAGCTTCGCGGGGGCCTACGGAGCTTTCTTT.

The chain combines TRBV11-1 with TRBJ2-3; no firm D call. CDR3 length: 12 residues. CDR1 SGHAT and CDR2 FQDESV come from the germline V gene (reference sequence). Deletions cut 6 bases from V and 2 bases from J, with 6 bases between. The CDR3 spells CASRQITDTQYF. CDR3 nucleotides: TGTGCCAGCAGACAAATCACAGATACGCAGTATTTT.

The chain couples TRBV25-1 to TRBJ1-6; D possibly corresponds to TRBD1 (6 bases). Trimming shortened V by 7 bases and J by 9 bases, and 22 bases separated the two germline ends. The germline V gene has CDR1 MGHDK and CDR2 SYGVNS. The CDR3 runs to 16 residues. Here the CDR3 DNA reads TGTGCCAGCACCAGAGGCAGGGGAGCGGAGACTTCACCCCTCCACTTT. Its translation is CASTRGRGAETSPLHF.

The rearrangement joins TRBV5-1 to TRBJ2-1, with 14 nucleotides matching TRBD2. CDR3 size: 15 residues. The ends lost 3 bases at V and 7 bases at J; junction bases unmatched: 3. The germline V gene encodes CDR1 SGHRS and CDR2 YFSETQ. CDR3 loop: CASSSTSGGGNEQFF. The CDR3 region has the DNA TGCGCCAGCAGCTCGACTAGCGGGGGGGGAAATGAGCAGTTCTTC.

The chain recombines TRBV30 with TRBJ1-5, with TRBD1 as a possible D gene (6 bases). CDR1 and CDR2 from the germline V gene are GTSNPN and SVGIG (reference sequence). The CDR3 extends over 15 amino acids. Trimming took off 4 bases at V and 0 bases at J, with 13 bases between the two ends. CDR3 in amino acids: CAWTLQGASNQPQHF. CDR3 sequence (DNA): TGTGCCTGGACCCTACAGGGAGCTAGCAATCAGCCCCAGCATTTT.

This rearrangement joins TRBV6-5 to TRBJ2-2, with D possibly TRBD1 on 5 matching bases. The CDR3 totals 16 residues. Germline values: CDR1 MNHEY, CDR2 SVGAGI. The V gene lost 2 bases and the J gene lost 1 base, with 11 bases spanning the gap. For the CDR3, the DNA is TGTGCCAGCAGTTACGTCGGTCAGGGGAACACCGGGGAGCTGTTTTTT. It is translated as CASSYVGQGNTGELFF.

The chain employs TRBV7-9 and TRBJ2-7; 9 bases map to TRBD1. The CDR3 covers 15 residues. Trimming removed 3 bases from V and 4 bases from J; junction bases left unmatched: 7. Germline V gene lookup returns CDR1 SEHNR and CDR2 FQNEAQ (reference sequence). This CDR3 reads CASSLRDRAFYEQYF. The CDR3 coding sequence is TGTGCCAGCAGCTTGAGGGACAGGGCGTTTTACGAGCAGTACTTC.

The chain has TRBV28 and TRBJ2-5; 8 nucleotides line up with TRBD1. The V segment lost 10 bases and the J segment 4 bases; nucleotides outside the gene matches: 5. In germline, CDR1 is MDHEN, CDR2 SYDVKM. The CDR3 has 12 residues. CDR3 in amino acids: CAIQQGVETQYF. CDR3 coding DNA: TGTGCCATACAACAGGGGGTAGAGACCCAGTACTTC. Full variable domain (rest looked up from reference TRBV28 and TRBJ2-5): DVKVTQSSRYLVKRTGEKVFLECVQDMDHENMFWYRQDPGLGLRLIYFSYDVKMKEKGDIPEGYSVSREKKERFSLILESASTNQTSMYLCAIQQGVETQYFGPGTRLLVL.